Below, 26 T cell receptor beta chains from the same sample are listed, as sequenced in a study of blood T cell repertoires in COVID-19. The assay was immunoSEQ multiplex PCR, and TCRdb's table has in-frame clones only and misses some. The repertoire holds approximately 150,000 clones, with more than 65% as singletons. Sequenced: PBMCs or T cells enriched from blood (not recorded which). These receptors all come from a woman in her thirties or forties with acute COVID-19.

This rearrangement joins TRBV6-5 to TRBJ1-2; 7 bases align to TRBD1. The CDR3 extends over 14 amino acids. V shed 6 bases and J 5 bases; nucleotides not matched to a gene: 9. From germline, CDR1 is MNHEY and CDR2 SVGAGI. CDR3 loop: CASSLDRVGYGYTF. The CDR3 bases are TGTGCCAGCAGCCTAGACAGGGTAGGATATGGCTACACCTTC.

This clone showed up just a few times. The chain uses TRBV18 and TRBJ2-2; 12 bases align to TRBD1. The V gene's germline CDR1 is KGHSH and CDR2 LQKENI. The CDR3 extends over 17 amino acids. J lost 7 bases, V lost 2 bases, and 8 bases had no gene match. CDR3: CASSPSRDRGRIGELFF. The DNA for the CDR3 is TGTGCCAGCTCACCAAGCCGGGACAGGGGGCGGATCGGGGAGCTGTTTTTT.

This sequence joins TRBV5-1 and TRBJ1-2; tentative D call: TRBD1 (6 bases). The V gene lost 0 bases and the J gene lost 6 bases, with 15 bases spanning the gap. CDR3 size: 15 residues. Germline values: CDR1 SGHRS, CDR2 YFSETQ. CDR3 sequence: CASSLVGRGADGYTF. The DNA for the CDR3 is TGCGCCAGCAGCTTGGTCGGCAGGGGCGCGGATGGCTACACCTTC. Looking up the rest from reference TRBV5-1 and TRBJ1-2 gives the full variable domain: KAGVTQTPRYLIKTRGQQVTLSCSPISGHRSVSWYQQTPGQGLQFLFEYFSETQRNKGNFPGRFSGRQFSNSRSEMNVSTLELGDSALYLCASSLVGRGADGYTFGSGTRLTVV.

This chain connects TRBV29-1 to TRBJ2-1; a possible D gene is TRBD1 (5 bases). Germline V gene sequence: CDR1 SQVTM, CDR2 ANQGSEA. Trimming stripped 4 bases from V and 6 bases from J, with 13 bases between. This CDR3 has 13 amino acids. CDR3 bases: TGCAGCGTTGCCCAGGGTCTGGGCAATGAGCAGTTCTTC. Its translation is CSVAQGLGNEQFF.

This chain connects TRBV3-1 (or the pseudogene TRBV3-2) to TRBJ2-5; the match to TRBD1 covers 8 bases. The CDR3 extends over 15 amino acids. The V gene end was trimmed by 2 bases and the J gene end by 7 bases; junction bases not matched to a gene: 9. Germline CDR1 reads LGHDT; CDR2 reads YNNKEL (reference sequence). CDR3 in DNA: TGTGCCAGCAGCCAAACAGGGGCACAGGGGGGGACCCAGTACTTC. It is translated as CASSQTGAQGGTQYF.

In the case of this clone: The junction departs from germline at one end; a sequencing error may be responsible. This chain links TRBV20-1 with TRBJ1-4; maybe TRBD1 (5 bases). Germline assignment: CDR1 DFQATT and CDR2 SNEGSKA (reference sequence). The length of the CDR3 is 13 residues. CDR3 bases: TGCAGTACTAGTCGAGCAGGGATTGAAAAACTGTTTTTT. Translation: CSTSRAGIEKLFF.

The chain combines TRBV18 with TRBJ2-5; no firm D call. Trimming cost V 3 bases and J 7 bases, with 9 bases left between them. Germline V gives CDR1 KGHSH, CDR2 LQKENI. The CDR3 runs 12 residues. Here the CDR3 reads CASSPSPGTQYF. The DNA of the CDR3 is TGTGCCAGCTCACCTTCACCCGGGACCCAGTACTTC.

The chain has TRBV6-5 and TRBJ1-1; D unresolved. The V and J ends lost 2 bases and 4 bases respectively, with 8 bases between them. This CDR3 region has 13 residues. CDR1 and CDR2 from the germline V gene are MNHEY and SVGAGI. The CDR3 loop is CASSYPGVTEAFF. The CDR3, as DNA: TGTGCCAGCAGTTACCCCGGGGTCACTGAAGCTTTCTTT.

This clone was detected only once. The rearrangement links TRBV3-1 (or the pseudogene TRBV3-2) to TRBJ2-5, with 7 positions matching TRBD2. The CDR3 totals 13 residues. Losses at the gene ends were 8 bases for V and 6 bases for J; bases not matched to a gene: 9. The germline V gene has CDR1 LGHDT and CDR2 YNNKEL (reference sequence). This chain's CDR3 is CASLPWEGQTQYF. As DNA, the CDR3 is TGTGCCAGCCTCCCCTGGGAGGGGCAGACCCAGTACTTC.

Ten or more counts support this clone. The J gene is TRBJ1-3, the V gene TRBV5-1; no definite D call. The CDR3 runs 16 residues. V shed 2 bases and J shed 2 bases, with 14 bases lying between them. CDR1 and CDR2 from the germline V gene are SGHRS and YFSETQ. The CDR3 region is CASSFSAATAGNTIYF. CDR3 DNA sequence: TGCGCCAGCAGCTTTTCGGCGGCGACGGCTGGAAACACCATATATTTT.

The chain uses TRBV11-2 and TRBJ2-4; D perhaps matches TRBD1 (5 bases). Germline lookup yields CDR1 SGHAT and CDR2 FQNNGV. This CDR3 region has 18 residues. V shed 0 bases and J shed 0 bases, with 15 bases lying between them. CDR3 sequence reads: CASSLEARVGLAKNIQYF. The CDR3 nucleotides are TGTGCCAGCAGCTTAGAAGCCAGGGTAGGGCTAGCCAAAAACATTCAGTACTTC.

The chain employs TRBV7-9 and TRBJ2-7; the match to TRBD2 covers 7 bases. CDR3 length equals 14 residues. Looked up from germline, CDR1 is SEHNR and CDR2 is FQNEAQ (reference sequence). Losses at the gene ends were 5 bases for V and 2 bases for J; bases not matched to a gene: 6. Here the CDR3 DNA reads TGTGCCAGCAGCACCAGCGGGAACCCCTACGAGCAGTACTTC. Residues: CASSTSGNPYEQYF.

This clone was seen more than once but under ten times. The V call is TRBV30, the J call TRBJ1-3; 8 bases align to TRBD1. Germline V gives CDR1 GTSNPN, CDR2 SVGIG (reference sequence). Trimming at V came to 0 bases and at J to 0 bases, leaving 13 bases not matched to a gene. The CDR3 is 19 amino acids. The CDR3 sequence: CAWSVRQGAMGPSGNTIYF. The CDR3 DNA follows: TGTGCCTGGAGTGTAAGGCAGGGGGCGATGGGGCCCTCTGGAAACACCATATATTTT.

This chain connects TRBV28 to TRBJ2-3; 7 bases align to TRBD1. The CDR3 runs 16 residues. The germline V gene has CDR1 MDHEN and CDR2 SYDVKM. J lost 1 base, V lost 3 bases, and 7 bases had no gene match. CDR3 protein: CASSLIGGSGTDTQYF. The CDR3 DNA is TGTGCCAGCAGTTTGATAGGGGGCTCGGGCACAGATACGCAGTATTTT.

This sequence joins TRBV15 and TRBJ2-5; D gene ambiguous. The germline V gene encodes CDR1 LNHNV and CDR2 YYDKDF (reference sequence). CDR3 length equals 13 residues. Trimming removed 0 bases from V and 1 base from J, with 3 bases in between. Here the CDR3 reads CATSRDGQETQYF. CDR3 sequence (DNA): TGTGCCACCAGCAGAGACGGCCAAGAGACCCAGTACTTC.

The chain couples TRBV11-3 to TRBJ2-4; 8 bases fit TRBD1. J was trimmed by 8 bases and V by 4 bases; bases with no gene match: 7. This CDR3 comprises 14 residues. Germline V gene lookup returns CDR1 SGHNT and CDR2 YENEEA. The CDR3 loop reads CASSSRGQGDIQYF. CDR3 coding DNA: TGTGCCAGCAGCTCTCGCGGACAGGGAGACATTCAGTACTTC.

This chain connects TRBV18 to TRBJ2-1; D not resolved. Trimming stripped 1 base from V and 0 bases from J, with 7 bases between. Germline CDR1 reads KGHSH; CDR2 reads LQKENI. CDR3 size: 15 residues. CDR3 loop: CASSPLGGSYNEQFF. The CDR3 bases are TGTGCCAGCTCACCACTCGGCGGCTCCTACAATGAGCAGTTCTTC.

In DNA form, the CDR3 reads TGCGCCAGCAGCCAAGACTGGCAGGGGGCGACGGGAGAGCAGTTCTTC. Amino acids: CASSQDWQGATGEQFF. The chain recombines TRBV4-1 with TRBJ2-1; 8 nucleotides align to TRBD1. The CDR3 contains 16 residues. Germline-derived CDR1 and CDR2 are MGHRA and YSYEKL. V gave up 0 bases and J gave up 10 bases; unmatched junction bases: 11.

The CDR3 sequence: CASSYSTGGSYEQYF. CDR3 sequence (DNA): TGTGCCAGCAGTTACTCGACAGGAGGAAGCTACGAGCAGTACTTC. This rearrangement joins TRBV6-6 to TRBJ2-7; TRBD1 is a possible D gene (6 bases). CDR3 size: 15 residues. V gave up 0 bases and J gave up 3 bases, with 12 bases separating them. Germline V gene lookup returns CDR1 MNHNY and CDR2 SVGAGI (reference sequence).

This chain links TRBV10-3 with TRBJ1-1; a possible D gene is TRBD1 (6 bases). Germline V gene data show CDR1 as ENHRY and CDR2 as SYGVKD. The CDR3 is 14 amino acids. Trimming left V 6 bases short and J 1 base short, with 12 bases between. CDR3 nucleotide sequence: TGTGCCATCAGGGGGGACACCCCGAACACTGAAGCTTTCTTT. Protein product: CAIRGDTPNTEAFF.

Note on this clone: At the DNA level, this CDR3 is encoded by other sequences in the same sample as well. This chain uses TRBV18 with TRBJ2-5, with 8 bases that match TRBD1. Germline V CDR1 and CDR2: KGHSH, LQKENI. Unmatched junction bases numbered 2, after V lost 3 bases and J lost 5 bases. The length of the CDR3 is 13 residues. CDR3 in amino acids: CASSPRQGETQYF. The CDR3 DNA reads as TGTGCCAGCTCACCTAGACAGGGGGAGACCCAGTACTTC.

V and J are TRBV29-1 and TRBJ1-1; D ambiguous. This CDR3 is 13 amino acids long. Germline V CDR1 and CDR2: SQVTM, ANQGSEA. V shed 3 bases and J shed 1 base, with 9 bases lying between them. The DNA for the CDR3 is TGCAGCGTTGAGAGGGTCCGGAACACTGAAGCTTTCTTT. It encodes CSVERVRNTEAFF.

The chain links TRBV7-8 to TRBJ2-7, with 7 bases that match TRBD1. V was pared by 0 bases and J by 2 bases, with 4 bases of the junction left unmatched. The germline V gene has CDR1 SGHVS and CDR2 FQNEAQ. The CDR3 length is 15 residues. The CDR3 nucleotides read TGTGCCAGCAGCTTAGCGGAGACAGGGACCTACGAGCAGTACTTC. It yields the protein CASSLAETGTYEQYF.

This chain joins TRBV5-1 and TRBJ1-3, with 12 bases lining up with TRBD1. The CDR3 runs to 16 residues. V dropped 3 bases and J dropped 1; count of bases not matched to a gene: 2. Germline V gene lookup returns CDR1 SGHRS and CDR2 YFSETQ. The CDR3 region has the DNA TGCGCCAGCAGCTCGGGACAGGGGGCTTCTGGAAACACCATATATTTT. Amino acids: CASSSGQGASGNTIYF.

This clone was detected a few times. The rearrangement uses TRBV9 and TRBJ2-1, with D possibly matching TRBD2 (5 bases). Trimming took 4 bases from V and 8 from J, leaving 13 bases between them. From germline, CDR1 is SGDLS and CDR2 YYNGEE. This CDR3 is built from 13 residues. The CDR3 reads CASSMGVGDEQFF. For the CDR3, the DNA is TGTGCCAGCAGCATGGGAGTCGGGGATGAGCAGTTCTTC.

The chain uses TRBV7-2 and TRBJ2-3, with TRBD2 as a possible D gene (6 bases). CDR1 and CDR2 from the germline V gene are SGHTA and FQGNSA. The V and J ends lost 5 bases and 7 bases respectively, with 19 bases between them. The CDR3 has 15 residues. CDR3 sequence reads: CASSGGGPRMYTQYF. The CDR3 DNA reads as TGTGCCAGCAGCGGGGGAGGCCCTAGGATGTATACGCAGTATTTT.